The 18 T cell receptor beta chains listed next were all sequenced from one sample in a study of blood T cell repertoires in COVID-19. TCRdb's table, derived via immunoSEQ multiplex PCR, lists solely in-frame clones and lacks some. The data show roughly 250,000 clones, more than 80% seen once. Sequencing used PBMCs or T cells enriched from blood (not recorded which). The receptors here all came from a man aged 50-60 years who had been exposed to COVID-19.

As concerns this clone: This specimen includes other DNA sequences encoding the same CDR3. The chain combines TRBV28 with TRBJ1-6, with a tentative D call TRBD1 (6 bases). The CDR3 extends over 13 amino acids. The germline V gene has CDR1 MDHEN and CDR2 SYDVKM. Trimming removed 3 bases from V and 7 bases from J, with 7 bases in between. CDR3: CASSLDRNSPLHF. CDR3 nucleotides: TGTGCCAGCAGTTTGGACAGAAATTCACCCCTCCACTTT.

This chain joins TRBV4-1 and TRBJ1-5, with D perhaps TRBD1 (5 bases). This CDR3 contains 16 residues. Germline loops: CDR1 MGHRA, CDR2 YSYEKL. The V gene lost 4 bases and the J gene lost 3 bases, with 16 bases spanning the gap. CDR3 loop: CASSRLVGLDNQPQHF. CDR3 DNA sequence: TGCGCCAGCAGCCGCCTTGTGGGGCTCGACAATCAGCCCCAGCATTTT.

The chain is built from TRBV12-3 or TRBV12-4 and TRBJ1-5; D may be TRBD1 (5 bases). The CDR3 totals 13 residues. The germline V and J ends were trimmed by 8 bases and 4 bases, with 12 bases remaining between them. The CDR3: CASLGDLNQPQHF. The DNA for the CDR3 is TGTGCCAGCCTAGGGGATTTAAATCAGCCCCAGCATTTT.

The CDR3 DNA is TGCGCCAGCAGCTCCGGGCCACTAGCGGGAGGGCCTTTAATCCAGTTCTTC. Protein sequence: CASSSGPLAGGPLIQFF. The rearrangement links TRBV5-1 to TRBJ2-1; TRBD2 agrees at 13 bases. The CDR3 covers 17 residues. V dropped 3 bases and J dropped 13; count of bases not matched to a gene: 16. From germline, CDR1 is SGHRS and CDR2 YFSETQ.

This clone has only a few counts. The rearrangement uses TRBV28 and TRBJ1-5; the D is unclear. V gave up 3 bases and J gave up 3 bases, with 9 bases separating them. CDR1 MDHEN and CDR2 SYDVKM come from the germline V gene. This CDR3 has 14 amino acids. The CDR3 sequence: CASSFGRDNQPQHF. Here the CDR3 DNA reads TGTGCCAGCAGTTTTGGACGGGACAATCAGCCCCAGCATTTT.

The chain uses TRBV18 and TRBJ1-5; possible D gene TRBD1, 5 bases. Trimming removed 6 bases from V and 11 bases from J, with 20 bases in between. Germline CDR1 is KGHSH and CDR2 is LQKENI. This CDR3 has 14 residues. The CDR3 DNA reads as TGTGCCAGCTCCGTCTTTTCAGGGTTAGGGGCCCAGCATTTT. The encoded protein is CASSVFSGLGAQHF. Supplemented by reference TRBV18 and TRBJ1-5, the full variable domain reads NAGVMQNPRHLVRRRGQEARLRCSPMKGHSHVYWYRQLPEEGLKFMVYLQKENIIDESGMPKERFSAEFPKEGPSILRIQQVVRGDSAAYFCASSVFSGLGAQHFGDGTRLSIL.

This chain joins TRBV7-2 and TRBJ1-1, with no clear D. Trimming took off 1 base at V and 4 bases at J, with 13 bases between the two ends. The CDR3 length is 15 residues. Germline V gives CDR1 SGHTA, CDR2 FQGNSA. CDR3: CASSLVRGGGTEAFF. Here the CDR3 DNA reads TGTGCCAGCAGCTTAGTTCGGGGTGGCGGCACTGAAGCTTTCTTT.

The chain links TRBV4-1 to TRBJ2-2; TRBD1 matches 12 bases. The CDR3 length is 18 residues. Per germline, CDR1 MGHRA and CDR2 YSYEKL. The ends lost 4 bases at V and 6 bases at J; junction bases unmatched: 12. DNA of the CDR3: TGCGCCAGCAGCCTTCTCCCGGGACAGGGGGCGCAATCCGGGGAGCTGTTTTTT. This codes for CASSLLPGQGAQSGELFF.

The chain recombines TRBV28 with TRBJ2-2, with D possibly TRBD2 on 5 matching bases. The V gene's germline CDR1 is MDHEN and CDR2 SYDVKM. V was pared by 6 bases and J by 0 bases, with 11 bases between. This CDR3 is built from 15 residues. CDR3: CASRATAANTGELFF. The CDR3, as DNA: TGTGCCAGCAGAGCAACAGCGGCGAACACCGGGGAGCTGTTTTTT.

The rearrangement uses TRBV6-1 and TRBJ1-5; 9 nucleotides line up with TRBD1. V was clipped by 4 bases and J by 4 bases; unmatched bases: 8. The CDR3 runs 16 residues. Germline CDR1 is MNHNS and CDR2 is SASEGT. CDR3 region: CASSVHRGQENQPQHF. The CDR3 bases are TGTGCCAGCAGTGTCCACAGGGGGCAGGAAAATCAGCCCCAGCATTTT.

This rearrangement joins TRBV11-3 to TRBJ2-3; D gene uncertain. V lost 5 bases, J lost 4 bases, and 4 bases lay in between. Germline V gives CDR1 SGHNT, CDR2 YENEEA. This CDR3 region has 11 residues. The CDR3 is CASSPSDTQYF. CDR3 sequence (DNA): TGTGCCAGCAGCCCTTCAGATACGCAGTATTTT.

The rearrangement links TRBV30 to TRBJ1-5; D gene unclear. V was trimmed by 0 bases and J by 1 base, leaving 10 bases between them. CDR3 size: 15 residues. The germline V gene encodes CDR1 GTSNPN and CDR2 SVGIG (reference sequence). For the CDR3, the DNA is TGTGCCTGGAGTGTACTAGGACGGAGCAATCAGCCCCAGCATTTT. Encoded protein: CAWSVLGRSNQPQHF.

This clone came up once. This rearrangement joins TRBV2 to TRBJ1-2, with TRBD1 identical over 7 bases. J gave up 3 bases and V 5 bases, and 9 bases lay outside the gene matches. Germline CDR1 and CDR2: SNHLY and FYNNEI. The length of the CDR3 is 15 residues. CDR3 residues: CASSKTGQRDYGYTF. CDR3 sequence (DNA): TGTGCCAGCAGTAAGACAGGGCAGAGGGACTATGGCTACACCTTC.

This sequence joins TRBV19 and TRBJ2-5, with TRBD2 identical over 9 bases. The germline gives CDR1 LNHDA, CDR2 SQIVND (reference sequence). V shed 1 base, J shed 3 bases, and the junction held 3 bases outside the gene matches. CDR3 size: 15 residues. CDR3 amino acids: CASSIAASGEETQYF. The DNA of the CDR3 is TGTGCCAGTAGTATAGCGGCTAGCGGGGAAGAGACCCAGTACTTC.

The V call is TRBV27, the J call TRBJ1-5; 10 bases match TRBD1. This CDR3 region has 14 residues. CDR1 is MNHEY and CDR2 is SMNVEV in the germline V gene (reference sequence). The V gene end was trimmed by 6 bases and the J gene end by 11 bases; junction bases not matched to a gene: 10. CDR3 sequence reads: CASSLDRGRSAQHF. The CDR3 coding sequence is TGTGCCAGCAGCTTAGACAGGGGGCGGTCGGCCCAGCATTTT.

In regard to this clone: The identical CDR3 is also encoded by other nucleotide sequences in the sample. The chain recombines TRBV5-1 with TRBJ1-6, with 9 bases lining up with TRBD1. V gave up 0 bases and J gave up 8 bases; unmatched junction bases: 0. This CDR3 has 14 amino acids. Per germline, CDR1 SGHRS and CDR2 YFSETQ. The CDR3 region is CASSLGTGDSPLHF. In nucleotides, the CDR3 is TGCGCCAGCAGCTTGGGGACAGGGGATTCACCCCTCCACTTT.

The chain has TRBV7-2 and TRBJ2-4; a possible D gene is TRBD1 (6 bases). CDR1 SGHTA and CDR2 FQGNSA come from the germline V gene. Trimming pared 6 bases from V and 3 bases from J, leaving 12 bases between. The CDR3 contains 14 residues. The CDR3 DNA reads TGTGCCAGCAGACGGGACAAAAGCAAAAACATTCAGTACTTC. Its protein product is CASRRDKSKNIQYF.

The rearrangement links TRBV4-1 to TRBJ1-1, with 7 bases fitting TRBD1. The CDR3 consists of 19 residues. J gave up 1 base and V 2 bases, and 16 bases lay outside the gene matches. Germline V CDR1 and CDR2: MGHRA, YSYEKL. CDR3 in amino acids: CASSQLRGDSRGWNTEAFF. CDR3 in DNA: TGCGCCAGCAGCCAACTACGAGGGGACAGTCGTGGGTGGAACACTGAAGCTTTCTTT.